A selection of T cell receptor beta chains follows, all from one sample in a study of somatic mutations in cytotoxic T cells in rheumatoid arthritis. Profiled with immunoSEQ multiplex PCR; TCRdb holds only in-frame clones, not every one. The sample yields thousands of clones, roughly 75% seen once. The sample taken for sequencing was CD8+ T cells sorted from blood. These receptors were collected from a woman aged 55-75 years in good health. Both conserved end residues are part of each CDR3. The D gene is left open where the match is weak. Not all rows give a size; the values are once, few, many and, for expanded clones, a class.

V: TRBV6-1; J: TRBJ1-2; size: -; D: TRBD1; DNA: TGTGCCAGCAGTGAAGCCAACCCGGGACAGGGGTTTCCTCACTATGGCTACACCTTC; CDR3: CASSEANPGQGFPHYGYTF
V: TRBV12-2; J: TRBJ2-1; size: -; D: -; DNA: TGTGCAAGTCGCCCTCGTGGCCGGGCAGGGGGCTACAATGAGCAGTTCTTC; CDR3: CASRPRGRAGGYNEQFF
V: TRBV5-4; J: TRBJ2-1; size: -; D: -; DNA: TGTGCCAGCAGCTCCGGCTACAATGAGCAGTTCTTC; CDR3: CASSSGYNEQFF
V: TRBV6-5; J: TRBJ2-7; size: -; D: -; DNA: TGTGCCAGCAGTTACTCGGTACAGGGTGTAGACGAGCAGTACTTC; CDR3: CASSYSVQGVDEQYF
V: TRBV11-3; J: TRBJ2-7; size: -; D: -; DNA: TGTGCCAGCAGCTTAGCAGGGGTAGCCGAGCAGTACTTC; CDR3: CASSLAGVAEQYF
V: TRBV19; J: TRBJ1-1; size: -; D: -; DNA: TGTGCCAGTAGTACACAACAGCTCCTGAACACTGAAGCTTTCTTT; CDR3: CASSTQQLLNTEAFF
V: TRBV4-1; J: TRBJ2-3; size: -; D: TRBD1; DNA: TGCGCCAGCGGGACAGGGGGGACAGATACGCAGTATTTT; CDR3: CASGTGGTDTQYF
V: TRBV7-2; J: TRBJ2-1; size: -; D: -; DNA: TGTGCCAGCAGCTTAGTTACAGTCGGTTACAATGAGCAGTTCTTC; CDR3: CASSLVTVGYNEQFF
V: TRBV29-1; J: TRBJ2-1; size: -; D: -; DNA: TGCAGCGTTGACCTCTACAATGAGCAGTTCTTC; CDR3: CSVDLYNEQFF
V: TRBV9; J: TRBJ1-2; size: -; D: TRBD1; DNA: TGTGCCAGCAGCGGGACAGGTACGAGCTATGGCTACACCTTC; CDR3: CASSGTGTSYGYTF
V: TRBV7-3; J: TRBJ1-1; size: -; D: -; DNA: TGTGCCAGCAGCCCATCGGGGAACACTGAAGCTTTCTTT; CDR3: CASSPSGNTEAFF
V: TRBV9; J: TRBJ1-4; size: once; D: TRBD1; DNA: TGTGCCAGCAGCGTAGACCCAGGGGGTGAAGAAAAACTGTTTTTT; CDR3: CASSVDPGGEEKLFF
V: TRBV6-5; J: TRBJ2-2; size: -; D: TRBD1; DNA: TGTGCCAGCAGGATGGGACAGGGTGAGAGCGGGGAGCTGTTTTTT; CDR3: CASRMGQGESGELFF
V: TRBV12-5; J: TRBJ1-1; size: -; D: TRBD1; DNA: TGTGCTAGTGGTCCGACAGGGGCGGGGAACACTGAAGCTTTCTTT; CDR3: CASGPTGAGNTEAFF
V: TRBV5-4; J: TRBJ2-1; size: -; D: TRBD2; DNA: TGTGCCAGCAGCTTGGCCGTAGGGACTAGCGGGAGGAATGAGCAGTTCTTC; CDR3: CASSLAVGTSGRNEQFF
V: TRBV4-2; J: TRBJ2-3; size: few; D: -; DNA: TGTGCCAGCAGCCAAGTTAGCCGAAGCACAGATACGCAGTATTTT; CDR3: CASSQVSRSTDTQYF
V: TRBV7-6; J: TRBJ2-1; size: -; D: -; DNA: TGTGCCAGCAGCTTAGAAAGGGACAACAATGAGCAGTTCTTC; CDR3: CASSLERDNNEQFF
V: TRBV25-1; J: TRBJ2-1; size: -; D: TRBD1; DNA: TGTGCCAGCACACCGAGCCAGGGGGCGTGGAATGAGCAGTTCTTC; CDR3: CASTPSQGAWNEQFF
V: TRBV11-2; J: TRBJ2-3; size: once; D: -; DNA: TGTGCCAGCAGCTTAGTGGTAGCGGCTAGCACAGATACGCAGTATTTT; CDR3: CASSLVVAASTDTQYF
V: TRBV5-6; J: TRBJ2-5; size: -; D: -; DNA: TGTGCCAGCAGCTTGGGGGCAGGGCCCGAGACCCAGTACTTC; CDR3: CASSLGAGPETQYF
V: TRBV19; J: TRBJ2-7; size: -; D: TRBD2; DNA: TGTGCCAGTAGTATTGAAGGGACTAGCGGGAGGTACGAGCAGTACTTC; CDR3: CASSIEGTSGRYEQYF
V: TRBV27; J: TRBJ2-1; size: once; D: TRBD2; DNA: TGTGCCAGCAGTTTAGCGGGGGGTTCCTACAATGAGCAGTTCTTC; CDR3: CASSLAGGSYNEQFF
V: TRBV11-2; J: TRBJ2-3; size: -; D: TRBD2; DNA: TGTGCCAGCAGCCCGGTGGCGGGAGGTAACACAGATACGCAGTATTTT; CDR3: CASSPVAGGNTDTQYF
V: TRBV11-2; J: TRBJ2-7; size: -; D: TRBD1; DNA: TGTGCCAGCAGCTTAGTCCCGGGACAGGGACCCTACGAGCAGTACTTC; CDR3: CASSLVPGQGPYEQYF
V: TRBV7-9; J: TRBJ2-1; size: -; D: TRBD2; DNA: TGTGCCAGCAGCCCCAGCGGGAGAGTTTCCTACAATGAGCAGTTCTTC; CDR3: CASSPSGRVSYNEQFF
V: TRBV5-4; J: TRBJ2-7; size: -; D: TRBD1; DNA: TGTGCCAGCAGCTCGGGACAGGGCTACGAGCAGTACTTC; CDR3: CASSSGQGYEQYF